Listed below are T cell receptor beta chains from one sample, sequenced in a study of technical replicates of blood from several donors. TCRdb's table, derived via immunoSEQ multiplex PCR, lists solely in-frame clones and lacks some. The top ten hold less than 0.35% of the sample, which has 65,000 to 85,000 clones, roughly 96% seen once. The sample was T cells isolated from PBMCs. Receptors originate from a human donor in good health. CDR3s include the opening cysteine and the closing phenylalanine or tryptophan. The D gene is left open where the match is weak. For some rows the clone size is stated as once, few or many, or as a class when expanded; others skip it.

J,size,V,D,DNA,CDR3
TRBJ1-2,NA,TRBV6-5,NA,TGTGCCAGCAGTACCACGGGTGGCTATGGCTACACCTTC,CASSTTGGYGYTF
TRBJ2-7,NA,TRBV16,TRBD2,TGTGCCAGCAGCCAATCCCTTCTAGCGGGTACCTACGAGCAGTACTTC,CASSQSLLAGTYEQYF
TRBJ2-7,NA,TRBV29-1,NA,TGCAGCGTTGAAGGTGCGGGTCTCCACGAGCAGTACTTC,CSVEGAGLHEQYF
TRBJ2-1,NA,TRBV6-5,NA,TGTGCCAGCAGGGAGGGGGCGGGAGGTATTGAGCAGTTCTTC,CASREGAGGIEQFF
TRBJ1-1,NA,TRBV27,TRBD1,TGTGCCAGCAGCCCCCTGACAGGGAGATTGACTGAAGCTTTCTTT,CASSPLTGRLTEAFF
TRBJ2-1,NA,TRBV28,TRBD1,TGTGCCAGCAGTGGAACGACAGGGCTAAGCAATGAGCAGTTCTTC,CASSGTTGLSNEQFF
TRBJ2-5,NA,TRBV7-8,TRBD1,TGTGCCAGCGGATCTGGGGCAGGGGGCGCTAAGGGAGAGACCCAGTACTTC,CASGSGAGGAKGETQYF
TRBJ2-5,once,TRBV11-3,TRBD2,TGTGCCAGCAGCTTACAGGTAGCGGGCCAAGAGACCCAGTACTTC,CASSLQVAGQETQYF
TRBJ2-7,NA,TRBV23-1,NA,TGCGCCAGCAGTCAAACGACCCGGGACATTTCCTACGAGCAGTACTTC,CASSQTTRDISYEQYF
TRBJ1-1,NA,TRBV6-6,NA,TGTGCCAGCAGTTACTCTCCCAAGGGCCCCGGGAGTGAAGCTTTCTTT,CASSYSPKGPGSEAFF
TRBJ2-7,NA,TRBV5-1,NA,TGCGCCAGCAGCTTGGGCCCACGGAGCTCCTACGAGCAGTACTTC,CASSLGPRSSYEQYF
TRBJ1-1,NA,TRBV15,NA,TGTGCCACCAGCAGAGGAGACAGGAACACTGAAGCTTTCTTT,CATSRGDRNTEAFF
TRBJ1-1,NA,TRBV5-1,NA,TGCGCCAGCAGCTCCACTCACTTGAACACTGAAGCTTTCTTT,CASSSTHLNTEAFF
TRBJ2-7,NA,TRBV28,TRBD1,TGTGCCACCCTTACCGGGACAGGAATCTACGAGCAGTACTTC,CATLTGTGIYEQYF
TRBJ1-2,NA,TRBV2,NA,TGTGCCAGCAGAGAAACCCGGGGGACGATTGCTGGCTACACCTTC,CASRETRGTIAGYTF
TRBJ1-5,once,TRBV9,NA,TGTGCCAGCAGCGTAGGGTCAGGGTATGGCAATCAGCCCCAGCATTTT,CASSVGSGYGNQPQHF
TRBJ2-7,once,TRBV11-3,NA,TGTGCCAGCAGCCGGGGAGCATCCTACGAGCAGTACTTC,CASSRGASYEQYF
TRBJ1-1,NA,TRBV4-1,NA,TGCGCCAGCAGCTTAGCTGACGAGGACACTGAAGCTTTCTTT,CASSLADEDTEAFF
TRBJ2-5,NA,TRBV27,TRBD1,TGTGCCAGCAGTTTTACAGGGGGGAGAGAGACCCAGTACTTC,CASSFTGGRETQYF
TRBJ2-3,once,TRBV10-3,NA,TGTGCCATCAGTGACGGGATAGCCACAGATACGCAGTATTTT,CAISDGIATDTQYF
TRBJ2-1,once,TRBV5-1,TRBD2,TGCGCCAGCAGCCCCCCGTCTCGGATCGGACTAGCCAATGAGCAGTTCTTC,CASSPPSRIGLANEQFF
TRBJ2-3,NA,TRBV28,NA,TGTGCCAGCAGTTGGGGCAAAGATACGCAGTATTTT,CASSWGKDTQYF
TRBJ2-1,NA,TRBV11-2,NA,TGTGCCAGCAGCCACAACGAGCAGTTCTTC,CASSHNEQFF
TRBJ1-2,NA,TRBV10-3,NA,TGTGCCATCAGTGGGACAGACAGAGCTAACTATGGCTACACCTTC,CAISGTDRANYGYTF
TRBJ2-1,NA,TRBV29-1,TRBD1,TGCAGCGTTGAGGAGGACAGGGCTGGGGAGCAGTTCTTC,CSVEEDRAGEQFF
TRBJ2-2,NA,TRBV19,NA,TGTGCCACCGCATCTTCAGGTCGCACCGGGGAGCTGTTTTTT,CATASSGRTGELFF
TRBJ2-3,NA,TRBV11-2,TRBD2,TGTGCCAGCAGCTCTCCGAGCGGGAGGGGCACAGATACGCAGTATTTT,CASSSPSGRGTDTQYF
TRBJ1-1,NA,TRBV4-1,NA,TGCGCCAGCAGCCAAGTGGGGTTGGGGCAAGCGAACACTGAAGCTTTCTTT,CASSQVGLGQANTEAFF
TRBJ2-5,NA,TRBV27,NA,TGTGCCAGCAGTTTGGAGGCCTTAAAGACCCAGTACTTC,CASSLEALKTQYF
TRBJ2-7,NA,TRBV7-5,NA,TGTGTCAGAAGCTTTGTTCGGGAGTCTAGCGAGACCTACGAGCAGTACTTC,CVRSFVRESSETYEQYF
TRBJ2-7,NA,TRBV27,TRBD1,TGTGCCAGCCCTCAGGGGGCAGCCTACGAGCAGTACTTC,CASPQGAAYEQYF
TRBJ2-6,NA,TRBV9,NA,TGTGCCAGCAGCCCTCGCGGCGGGGGCACTGGGGCCAACGTCCTGACTTTC,CASSPRGGGTGANVLTF
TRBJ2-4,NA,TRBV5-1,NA,TGCGCCAGCGAACCAATTTCTAGGTCCGGGAAAAACATTCAGTACTTC,CASEPISRSGKNIQYF
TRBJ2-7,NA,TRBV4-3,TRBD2,TGCGCCAGCAGCCAAGTATTGTCTAGCGGGAGGACCTACGAGCAGTACTTC,CASSQVLSSGRTYEQYF
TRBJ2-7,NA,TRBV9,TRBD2,TGTGCCAGCAGCGTAGGGCTAGCGGCGTCCTACGAGCAGTACTTC,CASSVGLAASYEQYF
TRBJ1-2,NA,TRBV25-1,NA,TGTGCCAGCAGTGACTCCGTTTATGGCTACACCTTC,CASSDSVYGYTF
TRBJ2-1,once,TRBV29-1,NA,TGCAGCGTTGTAAGTAGCCGACGCAATGAGCAGTTCTTC,CSVVSSRRNEQFF
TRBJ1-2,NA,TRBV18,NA,TGTGCCAGCTCACCCAGGGCCGTTAACTATGGCTACACCTTC,CASSPRAVNYGYTF
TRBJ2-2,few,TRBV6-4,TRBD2,TGTGCCAGCAGTGAGCGGGAGACCGGGGAGCTGTTTTTT,CASSERETGELFF